What follows are 17 T cell receptor beta chains derived from one specimen sequenced in a study of blood T cells in healthy people across ages. With a J-beta primer mix and a sample-barcoded 5' primer, a second PCR ran roughly 6 to 12 cycles. TCRdb reprocessed the 5' RACE reads via MiXCR and lists one record per CDR3 protein. The table has around 1.7 million distinct CDR3 sequences, about 30% seen once. Sequencing was performed on blood. These receptors were taken from a woman in her thirties in good health.

The rearrangement joins TRBV9 to TRBJ2-1, with 7 bases that match TRBD2. The J segment lost 8 bases and the V segment lost 3 bases, leaving 17 bases of the junction unmatched. In germline, CDR1 is SGDLS, CDR2 YYNGEE. This CDR3 spans 17 amino acids. The CDR3 region has the DNA TGTGCCAGCAGCGCCTTCCCCACGGAGAGCGGGGCCTATGAGCAGTTCTTC. Encoded protein: CASSAFPTESGAYEQFF.

This clonotype was counted ten times or more. V and J are TRBV20-1 and TRBJ2-5; TRBD1 agrees at 8 bases. Germline-derived CDR1 and CDR2 are DFQATT and SNEGSKA (reference sequence). The CDR3 is made up of 15 amino acids. V was pared by 0 bases and J by 6 bases, with 9 bases of the junction left unmatched. The CDR3, as DNA: TGCAGTGCTAGAGAGCCCGGGACAGGTGGAAAGACCCAGTACTTC. Its translation is CSAREPGTGGKTQYF.

This clonotype was counted only a few times. The V gene is TRBV20-1, the J gene TRBJ2-5; D possibly corresponds to TRBD1 (6 bases). This CDR3 region has 14 residues. V lost 0 bases to trimming and J lost 5 bases, with 13 bases between them. Germline V gene data show CDR1 as DFQATT and CDR2 as SNEGSKA (reference sequence). The CDR3 loop reads CSARETGTPETQYF. The CDR3 DNA reads as TGCAGTGCTAGAGAGACGGGGACACCGGAGACCCAGTACTTC.

To note about this clonotype: At one end the junction does not follow the germline gene, possibly because of a read error. V is TRBV7-2 and J is TRBJ2-6, with no clear D. CDR3 length: 15 amino acids. Germline-derived CDR1 and CDR2 are SGHTA and FQGNSA. CDR3 amino acids: CASSRDPSGVNVLTF. The CDR3 nucleotides read TGTGCCAGCAGCCGAGACCCATCTGGGGTCAACGTCCTGACTTTC.

CDR3 DNA: TGTGCCAGCAGTTACTCGAGCCCGCGGGAGGGCCGTGGAGATACGCAGTATTTT. Translation: CASSYSSPREGRGDTQYF. The V call is TRBV6-5, the J call TRBJ2-3, with 9 nucleotides matching TRBD2. From germline, CDR1 is MNHEY and CDR2 SVGAGI. V shed 0 bases, J shed 5 bases, and the junction held 12 bases outside the gene matches. The CDR3 totals 18 residues.

On this clonotype itself: An end of the junction differs from the germline gene, which may be a read error. This chain joins TRBV12-3 or TRBV12-4 and TRBJ2-3; perhaps TRBD2 as D (7 bases). The CDR3 is 15 residues long. CDR3 sequence (DNA): TGTGCCAGCAGCCCCCCCGGGGGGCACTCAGATGCGCAGTATTTT. This translates into CASSPPGGHSDAQYF.

Many counts were recorded for this clonotype. The chain links TRBV5-1 to TRBJ2-7; 8 bases fit TRBD1. The J segment lost 4 bases and the V segment lost 1 base, leaving 7 bases of the junction unmatched. The CDR3 consists of 15 residues. Per the germline V gene, CDR1 is SGHRS and CDR2 is YFSETQ. The CDR3 loop is CASSLTTGERYEQYF. The CDR3 DNA reads as TGCGCCAGCAGCTTGACGACAGGGGAAAGGTACGAGCAGTACTTC.

The genes are TRBV28 and TRBJ2-1, with D possibly TRBD2 on 6 matching bases. Germline loops: CDR1 MDHEN, CDR2 SYDVKM. The CDR3 consists of 16 residues. Trimming cost V 2 bases and J 6 bases, with 17 bases left between them. CDR3 amino acids: CASSLAVGGVGNEQFF. CDR3 DNA: TGTGCCAGCAGTTTAGCAGTGGGGGGTGTGGGCAATGAGCAGTTCTTC.

The chain recombines TRBV5-1 with TRBJ1-2, with TRBD1 as a possible D gene (6 bases). Deletions cut 0 bases from V and 4 bases from J, with 10 bases between. The CDR3 spans 14 residues. The germline V gene has CDR1 SGHRS and CDR2 YFSETQ. Here the CDR3 reads CASSLDTGTYGYTF. CDR3 nucleotides: TGCGCCAGCAGCTTGGACACAGGGACCTATGGCTACACCTTC.

This clonotype occurred a few times. The chain employs TRBV18 and TRBJ2-5; 9 bases agree with TRBD1. Matching the DNA end better, TRBJ2-7 makes the J call doubtful. The CDR3 totals 14 residues. The germline V gene has CDR1 KGHSH and CDR2 LQKENI. This CDR3 is CASSRDREGHEQYF. In DNA, the CDR3 is TGTGCCAGCTCAAGGGACAGGGAAGGTCACGAGCAGTACTTC.

This clonotype was observed a handful of times. This chain's CDR3 is CASSYSRGQGVYGYTF. CDR3 nucleotides: TGTGCCAGCAGTTACTCGAGGGGACAGGGGGTCTATGGCTACACCTTC. This sequence joins TRBV6-5 and TRBJ1-2; TRBD1 agrees at 11 bases. The CDR3 runs 16 residues. V was pared by 0 bases and J by 4 bases, with 4 bases of the junction left unmatched. From germline, CDR1 is MNHEY and CDR2 SVGAGI.

The chain has TRBV24-1 and TRBJ2-5, with TRBD2 as a possible D gene (6 bases). The CDR3 is 14 amino acids. The germline gives CDR1 KGHDR, CDR2 SFDVKD. Trimming took 4 bases from V and 11 from J, leaving 19 bases between them. The CDR3 nucleotides are TGTGCCACCAGTGACCACGGGACTTCGGTAGGGCAGTACTTC. The encoded protein is CATSDHGTSVGQYF.

This chain uses TRBV11-2 with TRBJ2-5; 10 bases are a match to TRBD1. With V trimmed by 5 bases and J by 5 bases, 17 bases remained unmatched. Germline V gene data show CDR1 as SGHAT and CDR2 as FQNNGV. The CDR3 length is 18 residues. The CDR3 loop is CASSPPLIPGQGWETQYF. CDR3 DNA sequence: TGTGCCAGCAGCCCCCCGTTGATACCGGGACAGGGGTGGGAGACCCAGTACTTC. The variable domain in full, with the rest retrieved from reference TRBV11-2 and TRBJ2-5, is EAGVAQSPRYKIIEKRQSVAFWCNPISGHATLYWYQQILGQGPKLLIQFQNNGVVDDSQLPKDRFSAERLKGVDSTLKIQPAKLEDSAVYLCASSPPLIPGQGWETQYFGPGTRLLVL.

The gene calls are TRBV5-1 and TRBJ2-7, with 7 bases aligning to TRBD1. Unmatched junction bases numbered 9, after V lost 3 bases and J lost 6 bases. The CDR3 runs to 14 residues. Germline V gene data show CDR1 as SGHRS and CDR2 as YFSETQ. The CDR3 spells CASSSGDRVGEQYF. The CDR3 DNA is TGCGCCAGCAGCTCCGGAGACAGGGTTGGCGAGCAGTACTTC.

The gene calls are TRBV5-1 and TRBJ1-1; D is uncertain. The CDR3 length is 12 residues. The V end lost 5 bases, the J end lost 1 base, and 6 bases lay between the germline ends. Germline values: CDR1 SGHRS, CDR2 YFSETQ. CDR3 nucleotide sequence: TGCGCCAGCAGGTCGGGGAACACTGAAGCTTTCTTT. This sequence encodes CASRSGNTEAFF.

This clonotype was detected only a few times. The chain joins TRBV3-1 to TRBJ2-5, with 11 nucleotides matching TRBD1. Germline CDR1 LGHDT, CDR2 YNNKEL (reference sequence). With 1 base clipped from V and 5 bases from J, the junction kept 12 bases outside the gene matches. The length of the CDR3 is 18 residues. DNA of the CDR3: TGTGCCAGCAGCCAAGGCAGACCGGGACAGGGGGTCGGGGAGACCCAGTACTTC. Encoded protein: CASSQGRPGQGVGETQYF.

The chain combines TRBV5-1 with TRBJ1-1; possibly TRBD1 for D (5 bases). With 4 bases removed from V and 4 bases from J, the gap between germline ends came to 17 bases. From germline, CDR1 is SGHRS and CDR2 YFSETQ. This CDR3 has 15 residues. The CDR3 DNA is TGCGCCAGCAGCGCCATCGCTGGGGGGGGCACTGAAGCTTTCTTT. It specifies CASSAIAGGGTEAFF.